This TCR beta chain was sequenced during a study of shared clonotypes between healthy human individuals. Study in general: Those who served as donors were two women and three men between the ages of 18 and 49.

The germline V and J ends were trimmed by 1 base and 0 bases, with 9 bases remaining between them. This CDR3 has 15 residues. The germline gives CDR1 LNHNV, CDR2 YYDKDF (reference sequence). Method: immunoSEQ multiplex PCR; TCRdb's copy keeps in-frame clones and lacks some. The sample yields 760,000 or so clones, about 96% seen once. CD45RO-negative, CCR7-positively selected cells formed the naive CD8 fraction, excluding terminally differentiated effector memory CD45RA+ cells. General study findings and limits: Naive CD4 clonotypes were shared across several donors at roughly 5.5%. Researchers found naive subsets generally carried larger estimated richness than memory subsets.

This clone was seen just once. Antigen unknown. The gene calls are TRBV15 and TRBJ1-1; D not certain. What was sequenced was naive CD8+ T cells sorted from blood. The sequence was collected from a man aged 25 to 40 in good health. CDR3 bases: TGTGCCACCAGCAGAGCTACGTCCATGAACACTGAAGCTTTCTTT. Encoded protein: CATSRATSMNTEAFF.